This is a list of T cell receptor beta chains from one sample in a study of T cells after yellow fever vaccination. TCRdb analysed the 5' RACE reads with MiXCR anew, one entry per CDR3 protein. The sample has a few hundred thousand distinct CDR3 sequences, roughly 19% seen once. Sequences were derived from PBMCs, sampled 15 days after the yellow fever booster vaccination. The receptor source for this set is a man aged 25 to 45 who received the YFV17D yellow fever vaccine. Each CDR3 is given with its conserved first and last residue. A D gene is named only where the DNA matches it firmly. Clone size is stated in some rows and not others, as once, few, many or a class when expanded.

D gene: -; clone size: -; J gene: TRBJ2-7; V gene: TRBV5-1; CDR3 protein: CASSLVRQEQYF; CDR3 DNA: TGCGCCAGCAGCTTGGTTCGACAAGAGCAGTACTTC
D gene: TRBD1; clone size: few; J gene: TRBJ2-7; V gene: TRBV5-1; CDR3 protein: CASSSLIGTGNYEQYF; CDR3 DNA: TGCGCCAGCAGCTCCCTCATAGGGACAGGGAACTACGAGCAGTACTTC
D gene: TRBD1; clone size: -; J gene: TRBJ2-1; V gene: TRBV7-9; CDR3 protein: CASSLARTGWDNEQFF; CDR3 DNA: TGTGCCAGCAGCTTAGCCAGGACAGGGTGGGACAATGAGCAGTTCTTC
D gene: -; clone size: -; J gene: TRBJ2-7; V gene: TRBV12-3/TRBV12-4; CDR3 protein: CASSFTAGVYEQYF; CDR3 DNA: TGTGCCAGCAGTTTTACGGCAGGGGTCTACGAGCAGTACTTC
D gene: TRBD2; clone size: once; J gene: TRBJ2-3; V gene: TRBV7-2; CDR3 protein: CASSLNGRTRDTQYF; CDR3 DNA: TGTGCCAGCAGCTTAAACGGGAGGACCCGAGATACGCAGTATTTT
D gene: -; clone size: -; J gene: TRBJ2-5; V gene: TRBV29-1; CDR3 protein: CSVLSGEETQYF; CDR3 DNA: TGCAGCGTGCTTTCGGGAGAAGAGACCCAGTACTTC
D gene: TRBD1; clone size: -; J gene: TRBJ2-5; V gene: TRBV12-3/TRBV12-4; CDR3 protein: CASRGQGKETQYF; CDR3 DNA: TGTGCCAGCAGGGGACAGGGAAAAGAGACCCAGTACTTC
D gene: -; clone size: -; J gene: TRBJ2-7; V gene: TRBV6-2/TRBV6-3; CDR3 protein: CASKTGPSLEQYF; CDR3 DNA: TGTGCCAGTAAGACGGGGCCTAGCTTGGAGCAGTACTTC
D gene: TRBD2; clone size: -; J gene: TRBJ2-1; V gene: TRBV5-1; CDR3 protein: CASSLGLAGGASKQFF; CDR3 DNA: TGCGCCAGCAGCTTGGGACTAGCGGGAGGCGCCAGTAAGCAGTTCTTC
D gene: -; clone size: -; J gene: TRBJ2-5; V gene: TRBV6-6; CDR3 protein: CASRVDVETQYF; CDR3 DNA: TGTGCCAGCAGGGTTGACGTGGAGACCCAGTACTTC
D gene: -; clone size: few; J gene: TRBJ2-2; V gene: TRBV19; CDR3 protein: CASSIRGNTGELFF; CDR3 DNA: TGTGCCAGTAGTATAAGAGGGAACACCGGGGAGCTGTTTTTT
D gene: -; clone size: few; J gene: TRBJ2-5; V gene: TRBV6-6; CDR3 protein: CASSLPDRETQYF; CDR3 DNA: TGTGCCAGCAGCCTGCCGGACCGGGAGACCCAGTACTTC
D gene: TRBD1; clone size: few; J gene: TRBJ1-4; V gene: TRBV7-6; CDR3 protein: CASSSGQINEKLFF; CDR3 DNA: TGTGCCAGCAGCTCGGGACAGATTAATGAAAAACTGTTTTTT
D gene: -; clone size: -; J gene: TRBJ1-5; V gene: TRBV7-3; CDR3 protein: CASREKHQPQHF; CDR3 DNA: TGTGCCAGCAGAGAAAAACATCAGCCCCAGCATTTT
D gene: TRBD2; clone size: -; J gene: TRBJ2-1; V gene: TRBV11-1; CDR3 protein: CASSLDGGLVLAGYNEQFF; CDR3 DNA: TGTGCCAGCAGCTTAGATGGGGGTCTTGTACTAGCGGGATACAATGAGCAGTTCTTC
D gene: -; clone size: -; J gene: TRBJ1-1; V gene: TRBV6-1; CDR3 protein: CASKGHRNTEAFF; CDR3 DNA: TGTGCCAGCAAGGGACACCGGAACACTGAAGCTTTCTTT
D gene: -; clone size: few; J gene: TRBJ1-2; V gene: TRBV5-4; CDR3 protein: CASSKGESIYGYTF; CDR3 DNA: TGTGCCAGCAGCAAAGGAGAGTCCATCTATGGCTACACCTTC
D gene: -; clone size: -; J gene: TRBJ2-7; V gene: TRBV29-1; CDR3 protein: CSVDDGNEQYF; CDR3 DNA: TGCAGCGTTGACGACGGAAACGAGCAGTACTTC
D gene: -; clone size: few; J gene: TRBJ2-7; V gene: TRBV12-5; CDR3 protein: CASGFVAGEQYF; CDR3 DNA: TGTGCTAGTGGTTTCGTGGCCGGCGAGCAGTACTTC
D gene: TRBD2; clone size: -; J gene: TRBJ2-1; V gene: TRBV18; CDR3 protein: CASSRGRVNEQFF; CDR3 DNA: TGTGCCAGCTCACGTGGGAGGGTCAATGAGCAGTTCTTC
D gene: -; clone size: -; J gene: TRBJ2-5; V gene: TRBV5-4; CDR3 protein: CASSLRRNHQETQYF; CDR3 DNA: TGTGCCAGCAGCTTGCGGCGGAACCACCAAGAGACCCAGTACTTC
D gene: -; clone size: -; J gene: TRBJ2-1; V gene: TRBV3-1; CDR3 protein: CASSQDQTGEQFF; CDR3 DNA: TGTGCCAGCAGCCAAGATCAGACTGGTGAGCAGTTCTTC
D gene: -; clone size: few; J gene: TRBJ2-7; V gene: TRBV5-1; CDR3 protein: CASRQAGTVGYEQYF; CDR3 DNA: TGCGCCAGCAGGCAAGCAGGGACGGTGGGATACGAGCAGTACTTC
D gene: TRBD1; clone size: -; J gene: TRBJ1-2; V gene: TRBV6-1; CDR3 protein: CASSQTGGYGYTF; CDR3 DNA: TGTGCCAGCAGCCAGACAGGGGGCTATGGCTACACCTTC
D gene: TRBD2; clone size: -; J gene: TRBJ2-3; V gene: TRBV12-3/TRBV12-4; CDR3 protein: CASSQNLGGRATDTQYF; CDR3 DNA: TGTGCCAGCAGCCAAAATTTGGGCGGGAGGGCCACAGATACGCAGTATTTT
D gene: TRBD2; clone size: -; J gene: TRBJ2-7; V gene: TRBV10-3; CDR3 protein: CAMGLAGNEQYF; CDR3 DNA: TGTGCCATGGGACTAGCGGGGAACGAGCAGTACTTC
D gene: -; clone size: few; J gene: TRBJ2-3; V gene: TRBV20-1; CDR3 protein: CSAYGGGSGTDTQYF; CDR3 DNA: TGCAGTGCCTACGGTGGGGGTAGCGGCACAGATACGCAGTATTTT
D gene: -; clone size: -; J gene: TRBJ2-3; V gene: TRBV10-3; CDR3 protein: CAIMRDNTDTQYF; CDR3 DNA: TGTGCCATCATGCGGGACAACACAGATACGCAGTATTTT
D gene: -; clone size: -; J gene: TRBJ2-3; V gene: TRBV4-3; CDR3 protein: CASSQGVVGSDTQYF; CDR3 DNA: TGCGCCAGCAGCCAAGGAGTGGTCGGGTCAGATACGCAGTATTTT
D gene: TRBD1; clone size: -; J gene: TRBJ2-1; V gene: TRBV28; CDR3 protein: CASSLPGTGKYNEQFF; CDR3 DNA: TGTGCCAGCAGCCTCCCCGGGACAGGGAAGTACAATGAGCAGTTCTTC
D gene: -; clone size: few; J gene: TRBJ2-7; V gene: TRBV27; CDR3 protein: CAIPTSSYEQYF; CDR3 DNA: TGTGCCATCCCAACCAGCTCCTACGAGCAGTACTTC
D gene: TRBD2; clone size: -; J gene: TRBJ2-2; V gene: TRBV5-6; CDR3 protein: CASSSLMTSGRLNTGELFF; CDR3 DNA: TGTGCCAGCAGCTCCCTAATGACTAGCGGGAGATTGAACACCGGGGAGCTGTTTTTT
D gene: TRBD2; clone size: -; J gene: TRBJ2-3; V gene: TRBV3-1; CDR3 protein: CASSQQRGSTDTQYF; CDR3 DNA: TGTGCCAGCAGCCAACAGCGGGGAAGCACAGATACGCAGTATTTT
D gene: TRBD2; clone size: -; J gene: TRBJ2-1; V gene: TRBV11-2; CDR3 protein: CASSSPNSGRASYNEQFF; CDR3 DNA: TGTGCCAGCAGCTCCCCGAATAGCGGGAGGGCCTCCTACAATGAGCAGTTCTTC
D gene: TRBD2; clone size: -; J gene: TRBJ2-3; V gene: TRBV20-1; CDR3 protein: CSATQAGEDPQYF; CDR3 DNA: TGCAGTGCTACCCAAGCGGGGGAGGACCCGCAGTATTTT
D gene: -; clone size: few; J gene: TRBJ2-5; V gene: TRBV6-1; CDR3 protein: CASSGPPRGETQYF; CDR3 DNA: TGTGCCAGCAGTGGACCCCCACGGGGAGAGACCCAGTACTTC
D gene: -; clone size: once; J gene: TRBJ2-5; V gene: TRBV6-1; CDR3 protein: CASSTTGGEETQYF; CDR3 DNA: TGTGCCAGCAGCACCACAGGGGGGGAAGAGACCCAGTACTTC
D gene: -; clone size: -; J gene: TRBJ2-1; V gene: TRBV6-5; CDR3 protein: CASSYSKAAMSYNEQFF; CDR3 DNA: TGTGCCAGCAGTTACTCGAAAGCAGCGATGTCCTACAATGAGCAGTTCTTC
D gene: TRBD1; clone size: few; J gene: TRBJ2-3; V gene: TRBV12-3/TRBV12-4; CDR3 protein: CASSTNDRVQGSNF; CDR3 DNA: TGTGCCAGCAGCACTAACGACAGGGTACAGGGCAGTAATTTT
D gene: TRBD2; clone size: -; J gene: TRBJ2-5; V gene: TRBV7-2; CDR3 protein: CASSFRGTSRETQYF; CDR3 DNA: TGTGCCAGCAGCTTTAGAGGGACTAGCCGAGAGACCCAGTACTTC
D gene: TRBD2; clone size: -; J gene: TRBJ2-2; V gene: TRBV18; CDR3 protein: CASSGLAGVTNTGELFF; CDR3 DNA: TGTGCCAGCTCAGGACTAGCGGGAGTCACGAACACCGGGGAGCTGTTTTTT
D gene: -; clone size: few; J gene: TRBJ2-5; V gene: TRBV19; CDR3 protein: CASSIWGSEETQYF; CDR3 DNA: TGTGCCAGTAGTATATGGGGGTCTGAAGAGACCCAGTACTTC
D gene: TRBD1; clone size: -; J gene: TRBJ2-7; V gene: TRBV7-9; CDR3 protein: CASSRPDRGPYEQYF; CDR3 DNA: TGTGCCAGCAGCCGCCCGGACAGGGGACCATACGAGCAGTACTTC
D gene: TRBD2; clone size: once; J gene: TRBJ2-2; V gene: TRBV7-6; CDR3 protein: CALRSTSGPGELFF; CDR3 DNA: TGTGCCCTCCGGTCGACTAGCGGTCCCGGGGAGCTGTTTTTT
D gene: TRBD2; clone size: -; J gene: TRBJ2-1; V gene: TRBV9; CDR3 protein: CASSAPPGLALQFF; CDR3 DNA: TGTGCCAGCAGCGCGCCGCCGGGACTAGCGTTGCAGTTCTTC
D gene: -; clone size: -; J gene: TRBJ1-6; V gene: TRBV4-3; CDR3 protein: CASSQGDGAGGGLHF; CDR3 DNA: TGCGCCAGCAGCCAGGGGGACGGGGCAGGAGGAGGCCTCCACTTT
D gene: -; clone size: few; J gene: TRBJ2-3; V gene: TRBV29-1; CDR3 protein: CSVWLMATDTQYF; CDR3 DNA: TGCAGCGTTTGGCTGATGGCTACAGATACGCAGTATTTT
D gene: TRBD2; clone size: -; J gene: TRBJ2-1; V gene: TRBV18; CDR3 protein: CASSIFPGLEHEQFF; CDR3 DNA: TGTGCCAGCTCCATATTCCCGGGACTAGAACATGAGCAGTTCTTC
D gene: -; clone size: -; J gene: TRBJ1-3; V gene: TRBV5-1; CDR3 protein: CASSLGGGSSGNTIYF; CDR3 DNA: TGCGCCAGCAGCTTGGGTGGAGGCTCCTCTGGAAACACCATATATTTT
D gene: -; clone size: -; J gene: TRBJ2-3; V gene: TRBV2; CDR3 protein: CASGSVRTDTQYF; CDR3 DNA: TGTGCCAGCGGAAGCGTAAGGACAGATACGCAGTATTTT